The source of this TCR beta chain is a study of vaccination and CD4 T cells after COVID-19. Study-wide background: Median time from COVID diagnosis to post-COVID sampling was more than 95 days (35 to 161).

A remark on this clonotype: Its antigen is undetermined.

CDR3 length: 13 residues. The junction had 6 bases not matched to a gene; V was cut back by 3 bases and J by 6 bases. Germline CDR1 and CDR2: DFQATT and SNEGSKA (reference sequence). With the Oncomine TCR Beta short-read assay, DNA from cultured CD4+ T cells was sequenced. Genomic DNA was taken out of cultured CD4+ T cells by extraction. Using its own MiXCR run on the PCR reads, TCRdb lists one record per CDR3 protein. The sample has some 12,000 distinct CDR3 sequences; under 35% are singletons. Documented treatment: approximately 9-day PBMC culture with coronavirus spike peptide pools or control peptides (ViraFEST assay). Researchers collected the unexposed donor's CD4+ T cells before the COVID-19 pandemic (2011-2018).

The chain joins TRBV20-1 to TRBJ2-3; 7 bases align to TRBD1. The sequence was collected from a human donor in good health. Material: CD4+ T cells from blood, cultured in vitro. The CDR3 sequence is CSASPDRSDTQYF. The CDR3 coding sequence is TGCAGTGCTAGTCCGGACAGGTCCGATACGCAGTATTTT.